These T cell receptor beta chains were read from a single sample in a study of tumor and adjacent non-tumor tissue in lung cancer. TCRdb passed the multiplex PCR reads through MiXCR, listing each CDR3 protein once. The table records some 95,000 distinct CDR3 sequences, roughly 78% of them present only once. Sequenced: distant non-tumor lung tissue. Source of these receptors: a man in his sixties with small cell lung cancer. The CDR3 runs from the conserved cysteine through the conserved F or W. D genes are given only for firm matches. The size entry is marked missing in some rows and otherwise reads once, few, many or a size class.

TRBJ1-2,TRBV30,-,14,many,CAWIWARGGYGYTF,TGTGCCTGGATCTGGGCAAGGGGCGGCTATGGCTACACCTTC
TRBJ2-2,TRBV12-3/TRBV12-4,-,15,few,CVSSFSGTDSGELSF,TGTGTCAGCAGTTTCTCTGGGACAGACAGCGGGGAGCTGTCTTTT
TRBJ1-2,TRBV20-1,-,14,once,CSAPRSDREYGYIF,TGCAGTGCACCTAGGAGCGACAGAGAGTATGGCTACATCTTC
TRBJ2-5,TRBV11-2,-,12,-,CASSIIGTQEYF,TGTGCCAGCAGTATAATCGGGACCCAAGAATACTTC
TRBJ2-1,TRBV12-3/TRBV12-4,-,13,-,CASTRRVVHGQFF,TGTGCCAGTACCAGGAGAGTAGTACATGGGCAGTTCTTC
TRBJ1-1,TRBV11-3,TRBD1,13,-,CVSRFHIQGDAFF,TGTGTCAGCAGATTCCACATACAGGGGGACGCTTTCTTT
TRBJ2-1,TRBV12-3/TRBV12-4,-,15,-,CASSLWSNGYNEQFF,TGTGCCAGCAGTTTATGGTCTAACGGGTACAATGAGCAGTTCTTC
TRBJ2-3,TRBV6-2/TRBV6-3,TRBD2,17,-,CASSYLMSGRDEDTQYF,TGTGCCAGCAGTTATTTAATGAGCGGGAGGGATGAAGATACTCAGTATTTT
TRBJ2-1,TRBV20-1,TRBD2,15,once,CSVRVSSGGGDEQFF,TGCAGTGTTAGGGTCTCATCGGGAGGAGGGGATGAGCAGTTCTTC
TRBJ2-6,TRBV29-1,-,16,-,CNAQSGRNSGANVMTF,TGCAACGCTCAAAGTGGACGCAACTCTGGGGCCAACGTCATGACTTTC
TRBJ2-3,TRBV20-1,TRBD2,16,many,CSATKRLAGVLDTQYF,TGCAGTGCTACCAAGCGACTAGCGGGAGTTCTTGATACGCAGTATTTT
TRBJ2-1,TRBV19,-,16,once,CASTCSYRPSYNEQFF,TGTGCCAGTACCTGTTCTTACCGGCCCTCCTACAATGAGCAGTTCTTC
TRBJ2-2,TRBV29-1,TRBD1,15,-,CSVGGQGVGTGELFF,TGCAGCGTTGGGGGTCAGGGGGTAGGGACCGGGGAGCTGTTTTTT
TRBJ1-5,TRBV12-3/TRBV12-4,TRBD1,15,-,CASTKGQLGSQSQHF,TGTGCCAGCACTAAGGGACAGCTCGGGAGTCAGTCCCAGCATTTT
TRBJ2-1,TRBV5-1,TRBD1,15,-,CASSPTGVAYNEQFF,TGCGCAAGCAGCCCGACAGGGGTCGCCTACAATGAGCAGTTCTTC
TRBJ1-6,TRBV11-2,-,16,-,CASSLAPAGKGSPIHF,TGTGCCAGCAGCTTAGCCCCCGCGGGCAAGGGGTCACCCATCCACTTC
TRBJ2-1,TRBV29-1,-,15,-,CSMPGEGRSYNEQFF,TGCAGCATGCCCGGTGAGGGCAGGTCCTACAATGAGCAGTTCTTC
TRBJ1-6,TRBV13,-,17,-,CASSQYDGSSYNSLLHF,TGTGCTAGCAGCCAATACGACGGAAGCTCCTATAATTCACTCCTCCACTTT
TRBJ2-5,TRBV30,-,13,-,CTWSRNAQETQYF,TGTACCTGGAGTCGGAACGCACAAGAGACTCAGTACTTC
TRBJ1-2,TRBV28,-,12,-,CASQSSGLVYIF,TGTGCCAGCCAGTCTTCGGGGCTTGTCTACATCTTC
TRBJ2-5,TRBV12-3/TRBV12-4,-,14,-,CASNIMNREETQYF,TGTGCCAGCAATATAATGAACAGGGAAGAGACCCAGTACTTC
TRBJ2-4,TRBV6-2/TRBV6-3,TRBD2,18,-,CASSYSGLAGGNANIRYF,TGTGCCAGCAGTTATTCGGGACTAGCGGGAGGTAACGCAAACATTAGGTACTTC
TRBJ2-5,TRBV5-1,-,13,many,CASSLGPPETQYF,TGCGCCAGCAGCTTGGGCCCCCCGGAGACCCAGTACTTC
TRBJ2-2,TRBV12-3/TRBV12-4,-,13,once,CVSRDSFAGELFF,TGTGTCAGCAGAGACAGTTTCGCCGGGGAGCTGTTTTTT
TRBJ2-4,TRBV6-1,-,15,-,CASSEGGGEVNVQYF,TGTGCCAGCAGTGAAGGGGGCGGGGAGGTAAACGTTCAGTACTTC
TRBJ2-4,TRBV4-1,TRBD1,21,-,CARSRRTPDRAVETAENIQYF,TGCGCCAGGAGCCGACGGACTCCGGACAGGGCCGTAGAAACAGCCGAAAACATTCAGTACTTC
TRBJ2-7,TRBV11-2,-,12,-,CASSSTYGKKYF,TGTGCCAGCAGCTCGACCTATGGCAAGAAGTACTTC
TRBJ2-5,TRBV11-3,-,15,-,CARSLSRIGYETQYF,TGTGCCAGAAGCCTGAGCCGGATAGGGTACGAGACCCAGTACTTC
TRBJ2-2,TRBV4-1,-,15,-,CASCQVDSNVGELFF,TGCGCCAGCTGCCAAGTCGACAGTAATGTCGGGGAGCTGTTTTTT
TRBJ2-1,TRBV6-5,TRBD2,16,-,CATSKTSGIDYDEQFF,TGTGCCACCTCTAAGACAAGCGGGATCGACTACGATGAACAGTTCTTC
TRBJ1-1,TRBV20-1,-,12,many,CSARAQGLDAFF,TGCAGTGCTAGGGCACAGGGCCTGGATGCTTTCTTT
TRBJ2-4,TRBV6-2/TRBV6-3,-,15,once,CASGYGRLAGGAQYF,TGTGCCAGCGGTTACGGTCGGCTAGCTGGAGGTGCTCAGTACTTC
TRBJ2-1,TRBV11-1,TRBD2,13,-,CASRVAGVTEHFF,TGTGCCAGCAGGGTGGCGGGAGTAACTGAGCATTTCTTC
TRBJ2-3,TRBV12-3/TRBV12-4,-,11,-,CASSQTDKQYF,TGTGCAAGCAGTCAGACGGATAAGCAGTATTTT
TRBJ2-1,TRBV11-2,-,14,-,CASRLEAGLIDQFF,TGTGCCAGCAGATTAGAGGCAGGGTTGATTGATCAGTTCTTC
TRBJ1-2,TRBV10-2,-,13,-,CASSDSRINGYTF,TGCGCCAGCAGTGACTCCAGGATCAACGGCTACACCTTC
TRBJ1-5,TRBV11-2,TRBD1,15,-,CASSPETGGIHPQHF,TGTGCCAGCAGCCCCGAGACAGGGGGTATTCACCCCCAACATTTT
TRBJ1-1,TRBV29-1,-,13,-,CSGGAEGGTEALF,TGCAGCGGTGGAGCTGAGGGGGGGACTGAAGCTCTCTTT
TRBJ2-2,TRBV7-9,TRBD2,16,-,CASSLGLAGVTEELFF,TGTGCCAGCAGCTTAGGACTAGCGGGAGTCACCGAGGAACTGTTTTTT
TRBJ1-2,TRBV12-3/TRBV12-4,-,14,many,CASSLGVRASGYTF,TGTGCCAGCAGTTTGGGTGTAAGGGCTAGCGGCTACACCTTC
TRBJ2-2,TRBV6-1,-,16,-,CARSEDHGVPAGELFF,TGTGCCAGAAGTGAAGACCATGGCGTGCCGGCCGGGGAGCTGTTCTTT
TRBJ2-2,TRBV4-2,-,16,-,CASIQDLRANIGEPFF,TGTGCCAGCATCCAAGATCTGAGGGCCAACATTGGGGAGCCGTTTTTT
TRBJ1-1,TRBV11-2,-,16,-,CASLQSWRGLNTEAFF,TGTGCCAGCCTACAGTCATGGCGGGGGTTAAACACTGAAGCTTTCTTC
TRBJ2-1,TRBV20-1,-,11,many,CSATHGNEQFF,TGCAGTGCCACTCATGGCAATGAGCAGTTCTTC
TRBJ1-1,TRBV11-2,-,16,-,CTSLEPWRGLNTEAFF,TGTACCAGCCTAGAGCCATGGCGGGGGTTAAACACTGAAGCTTTCTTT
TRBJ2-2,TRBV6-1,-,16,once,CANSEDHGMPIGELFF,TGTGCCAACAGTGAAGACCATGGCATGCCGATCGGGGAGCTGTTTTTT
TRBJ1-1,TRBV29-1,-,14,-,CSFYTGSGHTETFF,TGCAGCTTTTATACAGGATCAGGGCACACTGAAACTTTCTTT
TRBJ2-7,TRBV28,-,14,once,CASRTGKGAYEQYF,TGTGCCAGCAGGACCGGGAAAGGGGCCTACGAGCAGTACTTC
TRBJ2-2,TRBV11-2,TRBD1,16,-,CANSDSGQGHTGELFF,TGTGCCAACAGCGACTCGGGACAGGGACACACCGGGGAGCTCTTTTTT
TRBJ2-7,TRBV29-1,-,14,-,CSIGGQGLTYEQYF,TGCAGCATCGGAGGGCAGGGGTTAACCTACGAGCAGTACTTC
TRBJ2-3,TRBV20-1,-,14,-,CNAYPGPPTDTQYF,TGCAATGCTTATCCGGGACCCCCAACAGATACGCAGTATTTT